The TCR beta chain under discussion was sequenced for a study of Ad26.COV2.S vaccination and SARS-CoV-2 variants. The study, taken as a whole, reports: The placebo group had lower spike-specific TCR breadth than the vaccine recipients did.

This clone was seen a handful of times. Its antigen is still unknown. Sequencing was performed with immunoSEQ multiplex PCR; in TCRdb, only in-frame clones are kept and a portion is missing. Of 200,000 to 250,000 clones in the sample, 85% to 90% are singletons; the top ten hold around 10%. Treatment reported: about 20 received Ad26.COV2.S at low or high dose, single or two shots; roughly five received placebo; per-sample allocation not given. The samples were gathered on day 63 after the first injection of vaccine or placebo. What was given as vaccine was an Ad26 vector encoding Wuhan-strain SARS-CoV-2 spike. This TCR was sampled from a person between 18 and 59 years old who received the Ad26.COV2.S COVID-19 vaccine or a placebo. This material consisted of peripheral blood, taken in a trial of Ad26.COV2.S vaccine versus placebo.

CDR3 protein: CASSIGRGPQPQHF. CDR3 sequence (DNA): TGTGCCAGTAGTATCGGCAGGGGGCCTCAGCCCCAGCATTTT. The rearrangement joins TRBV19 to TRBJ1-5; 8 nucleotides match TRBD1. CDR3 length equals 14 residues. Germline V lookup: CDR1 LNHDA, CDR2 SQIVND (reference sequence). The V gene end was trimmed by 3 bases and the J gene end by 6 bases; junction bases not matched to a gene: 4.